These 17 T cell receptor beta chains share one sample of origin, sequenced in a study of a mutant IDH1 vaccine in newly diagnosed glioma. For these TCRs, the target antigens are not known. Libraries were prepared by immunoSEQ multiplex PCR; TCRdb keeps only in-frame clonotypes and omits some of them. Among nearly 55,000 clones listed, around 80% were seen once. Noted time point: week 35, safety follow-up. Every vaccination contained 300 ug of the mutant IDH1 20-mer peptide and was paired with topical imiquimod. The source material was PBMCs, sampled from a glioma patient whose treatment included an IDH1 peptide vaccine. The origin of the receptors is a woman under 30 with glioma.

The genes are TRBV9 and TRBJ2-7; TRBD2 agrees at 11 bases. Germline CDR1 SGDLS, CDR2 YYNGEE. The CDR3 runs 16 residues. The V gene end was trimmed by 3 bases and the J gene end by 5 bases; junction bases not matched to a gene: 10. This CDR3 reads CASSGLAGGTIHEQYF. The CDR3 nucleotides read TGTGCCAGCAGCGGTTTAGCGGGAGGGACGATCCACGAGCAGTACTTC.

The chain combines TRBV7-9 with TRBJ1-5; D unclear. Trimming left V 3 bases short and J 6 bases short, with 6 bases between. The germline gives CDR1 SEHNR, CDR2 FQNEAQ (reference sequence). The CDR3 sequence is 12 residues long. CDR3 residues: CASSLTSQPQHF. CDR3 in DNA: TGTGCCAGCAGCTTGACAAGTCAGCCCCAGCATTTT.

The DNA for the CDR3 is TGCGCCAGCAGTTCGAGGGCGGGAGCGGGCACTGAAGCTTTCTTT. This encodes CASSSRAGAGTEAFF. V gene TRBV5-1 combines with J gene TRBJ1-1, with no clear D. This CDR3 region has 15 residues. Germline V gene lookup returns CDR1 SGHRS and CDR2 YFSETQ. V was clipped by 5 bases and J by 4 bases, with 18 bases between them. The entire variable domain, with the rest obtained from reference TRBV5-1 and TRBJ1-1, is as follows: KAGVTQTPRYLIKTRGQQVTLSCSPISGHRSVSWYQQTPGQGLQFLFEYFSETQRNKGNFPGRFSGRQFSNSRSEMNVSTLELGDSALYLCASSSRAGAGTEAFFGQGTRLTVV.

J is TRBJ2-5 and V is TRBV7-2; D not certain. CDR1 is SGHTA and CDR2 is FQGNSA in the germline V gene. V shed 4 bases and J shed 2 bases, with 14 bases lying between them. The CDR3 length is 15 residues. This chain's CDR3 is CASSSDGRTQETQYF. The CDR3 nucleotides read TGTGCCAGCAGCTCGGACGGGCGAACTCAAGAGACCCAGTACTTC. The complete variable domain, with remaining parts taken from reference TRBV7-2 and TRBJ2-5, reads GAGVSQSPSNKVTEKGKDVELRCDPISGHTALYWYRQSLGQGLEFLIYFQGNSAPDKSGLPSDRFSAERTGGSVSTLTIQRTQQEDSAVYLCASSSDGRTQETQYFGPGTRLLVL.

The chain couples TRBV29-1 to TRBJ1-1; D unresolved. Germline V CDR1 and CDR2: SQVTM, ANQGSEA. Between the trimmed V and J ends, which lost 6 bases and 0 bases, there was a span of 14 bases. This CDR3 contains 14 residues. In nucleotides, the CDR3 is TGCAGCGTCCTTAGGACCACGATGAACACTGAAGCTTTCTTT. It yields the protein CSVLRTTMNTEAFF.

Here the CDR3 DNA reads TGTGCCAGCAGCTCATTCAGGGTGTCTGGGGCCAACGTCCTGACTTTC. It is translated as CASSSFRVSGANVLTF. The chain recombines TRBV7-3 with TRBJ2-6; TRBD1 might be the D (5 bases). The germline V gene has CDR1 SGHTA and CDR2 FQGTGA. The V end lost 4 bases, the J end lost 1 base, and 11 bases lay between the germline ends. CDR3 size: 16 residues.

V gene TRBV29-1 combines with J gene TRBJ2-3, with TRBD2 matching over 7 bases. Germline CDR1 and CDR2: SQVTM and ANQGSEA. With 7 bases clipped from V and 0 bases from J, the junction kept 7 bases outside the gene matches. The CDR3 runs to 14 residues. CDR3 residues: CSGAAGSSTDTQYF. Written as DNA, the CDR3 is TGCAGCGGCGCAGCGGGATCTAGCACAGATACGCAGTATTTT.

The rearrangement links TRBV5-4 to TRBJ2-7; tentative D call: TRBD2 (6 bases). The V end lost 2 bases, the J end lost 6 bases, and 18 bases lay between the germline ends. Germline V lookup: CDR1 SGHNT, CDR2 YYREEE (reference sequence). This CDR3 has 15 amino acids. The CDR3, as DNA: TGTGCCAGCAGCTTTGACCCGGAGACTAGTCGCGAGCAGTACTTC. Protein sequence: CASSFDPETSREQYF.

This chain uses TRBV5-1 with TRBJ1-1; D is possibly TRBD1 (5 bases). Trimming took off 4 bases at V and 0 bases at J, with 13 bases between the two ends. The CDR3 has 15 amino acids. Germline-derived CDR1 and CDR2 are SGHRS and YFSETQ. This CDR3 is CASSRAARVNTEAFF. CDR3 nucleotides: TGCGCCAGCAGCCGGGCGGCCAGGGTGAACACTGAAGCTTTCTTT.

J is TRBJ1-1 and V is TRBV11-2; no definite D call. The V end lost 4 bases, the J end lost 4 bases, and 19 bases lay between the germline ends. Germline values: CDR1 SGHAT, CDR2 FQNNGV. This CDR3 is built from 16 residues. The CDR3 loop reads CASSSLTRRTGTEAFF. The CDR3 DNA reads as TGTGCCAGCAGCTCTCTCACGCGGCGGACGGGCACTGAAGCTTTCTTT.

This rearrangement joins TRBV15 to TRBJ1-1; possibly TRBD1 for D (6 bases). The CDR3 length is 13 residues. V lost 5 bases and J lost 4, with 11 bases in between. Germline lookup yields CDR1 LNHNV and CDR2 YYDKDF (reference sequence). The CDR3 is CATSVTGSTEAFF. CDR3 in DNA: TGTGCCACCAGCGTTACAGGGAGCACTGAAGCTTTCTTT.

The chain links TRBV7-9 to TRBJ1-2; D gene unclear. V shed 5 bases and J shed 1 base, with 5 bases lying between them. Germline lookup yields CDR1 SEHNR and CDR2 FQNEAQ (reference sequence). This CDR3 contains 12 residues. CDR3 coding DNA: TGTGCCAGCAGCCCGTTTAACTATGGCTACACCTTC. Amino acids: CASSPFNYGYTF. The full variable domain, rest sourced from reference TRBV7-9 and TRBJ1-2, is DTGVSQNPRHKITKRGQNVTFRCDPISEHNRLYWYRQTLGQGPEFLTYFQNEAQLEKSRLLSDRFSAERPKGSFSTLEIQRTEQGDSAMYLCASSPFNYGYTFGSGTRLTVV.

CDR3 region: CSAHIGGPPTF. In DNA, the CDR3 is TGCAGTGCTCATATCGGGGGGCCCCCAACCTTC. This rearrangement joins TRBV20-1 to TRBJ1-2; weak D call: TRBD1 (6 bases). Looked up from germline, CDR1 is DFQATT and CDR2 is SNEGSKA (reference sequence). The CDR3 consists of 11 residues. V was shortened by 5 bases and J by 14 bases, with 18 bases between the two germline ends.

This chain joins TRBV7-3 and TRBJ2-2; perhaps D is TRBD1 or TRBD2 (7 bases each). There are 15 residues in the CDR3. CDR1 and CDR2 (germline): SGHTA, FQGTGA. Trimming removed 5 bases from V and 3 bases from J, with 13 bases in between. The CDR3 spells CASSMTGRDTGELFF. In DNA, the CDR3 is TGTGCCAGCAGCATGACAGGGAGGGACACCGGGGAGCTGTTTTTT.

This clone was observed a handful of times. The chain carries TRBV12-5 and TRBJ2-5, with 12 positions matching TRBD2. Per germline, CDR1 LGHNT and CDR2 FRNRAP. There are 16 residues in the CDR3. Trimming took 9 bases from V and 1 from J; bases not matched to a gene: 9. The CDR3 protein is CASRLAGVRAQETQYF. The CDR3 DNA follows: TGTGCTAGCCGACTAGCGGGGGTGAGGGCCCAAGAGACCCAGTACTTC.

The chain is built from TRBV6-1 and TRBJ1-5; 7 bases map to TRBD1. The CDR3 is made up of 13 amino acids. Germline trimming cut 8 bases from V and 4 bases from J; bases unmatched to any gene: 5. Germline V CDR1 and CDR2: MNHNS, SASEGT. The CDR3 DNA sequence: TGTGCCAGCGAGGACAGGTATAATCAGCCCCAGCATTTT. Translated: CASEDRYNQPQHF.

The V and J genes are TRBV29-1 and TRBJ1-2; D possibly corresponds to TRBD1 (6 bases). The CDR3 length is 14 residues. V shed 6 bases and J shed 4 bases, with 18 bases lying between them. Germline V CDR1 and CDR2: SQVTM, ANQGSEA. The DNA for the CDR3 is TGCAGCGTCGCAGACGGGGGGCGCGGCTATGGCTACACCTTC. This encodes CSVADGGRGYGYTF.